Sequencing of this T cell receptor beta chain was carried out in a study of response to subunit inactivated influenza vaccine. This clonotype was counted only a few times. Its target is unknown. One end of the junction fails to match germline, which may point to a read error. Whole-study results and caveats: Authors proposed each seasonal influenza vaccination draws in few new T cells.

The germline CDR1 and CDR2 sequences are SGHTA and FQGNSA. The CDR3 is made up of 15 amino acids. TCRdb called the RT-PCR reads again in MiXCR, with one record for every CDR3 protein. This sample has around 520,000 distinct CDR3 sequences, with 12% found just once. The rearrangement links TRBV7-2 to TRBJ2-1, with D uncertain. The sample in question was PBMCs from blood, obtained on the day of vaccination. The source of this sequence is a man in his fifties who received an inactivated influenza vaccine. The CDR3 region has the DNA TGTGCCAGCAGTTTAGCCCCTGGGCTTTCCCATGAGCAGTTCTTC. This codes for CASSLAPGLSHEQFF.